Listed below are T cell receptor beta chains from one sample, sequenced in a study of cytomegalovirus exposure and HLA in healthy donors. The data were produced by immunoSEQ multiplex PCR, yet TCRdb's version contains in-frame clones alone and is incomplete. Here the sample spans roughly 100,000 clones, around 96% being singletons. The sample comprised PBMCs. These receptors were collected from a young woman in good health and CMV-seronegative. The CDR3 runs from the conserved cysteine through the conserved F or W. A D gene is named only where the DNA matches it firmly. Some rows mark clone size as missing; the rest say once, few, many or name a class of expanded clone.

v_gene,d_gene,j_gene,abundance,CDR3nt,CDR3aa
TRBV5-6,TRBD1,TRBJ2-1,-,TGTGCCAGCAGCCCATGGACAGGGACCTACAATGAGCAGTTCTTC,CASSPWTGTYNEQFF
TRBV2,TRBD1,TRBJ1-6,-,TGTGCCAGCAGTGAAGCTGAAGGGGGCTCTGGTATCCCCCTCCACTTT,CASSEAEGGSGIPLHF
TRBV2,-,TRBJ1-3,-,TGTGCCAACTCGCCCGCTGGAAACACCATATATTTT,CANSPAGNTIYF
TRBV9,TRBD1,TRBJ1-1,once,TGTGCCAGCAGCGTTACAGGGGCTGGGTACACTGAAGCTTTCTTT,CASSVTGAGYTEAFF
TRBV7-2,-,TRBJ2-5,once,TGTGCCAGCAGAGCCGGAGAGACCCAGTACTTC,CASRAGETQYF
TRBV2,TRBD1,TRBJ1-2,-,TGTGCCAGCACCATTCAGGGGGGCAATGGCTACACCTTC,CASTIQGGNGYTF
TRBV10-2,TRBD2,TRBJ2-1,-,TGCGCCAGTGGGCCGTTACTAGCGGGAGAGGGGGCCTCCTACAATGAGCAGTTCTTC,CASGPLLAGEGASYNEQFF
TRBV2,-,TRBJ2-7,-,TGTGCCAGTTGCGACGGGGTGGCGCGCGAGCAGTACTTC,CASCDGVAREQYF
TRBV5-4,-,TRBJ2-7,-,TGTGCCAGCAGCTTTTGGGAGCGGCATCCAAACTACGAGCAGTACTTC,CASSFWERHPNYEQYF
TRBV11-2,TRBD2,TRBJ2-2,-,TGTGCCAGCAGCTTGTTAGCGGGGGGTCCCACCGGGGAGCTGTTTTTT,CASSLLAGGPTGELFF
TRBV5-6,TRBD1,TRBJ2-7,-,TGTGCCAGCAGCCACACCGGGACAGGGTACTACGAGCAGTACTTC,CASSHTGTGYYEQYF
TRBV4-2,TRBD1,TRBJ1-5,few,TGTGCCAGCAGCCAAGATCATGGGACAGGTTATCAGCCCCAGCATTTT,CASSQDHGTGYQPQHF
TRBV5-4,TRBD1,TRBJ1-2,-,TGTGCCAGCAGCACCGACAGGGCCGTAGGGGGCTACACCTTC,CASSTDRAVGGYTF
TRBV4-3,-,TRBJ1-2,-,TGCGCCAGCAGCGGAGAGGGTCGGGGAGGCTACACCTTC,CASSGEGRGGYTF
TRBV29-1,-,TRBJ1-1,-,TGCAGCACTTACAGGGCGAACACTGAAGCTTTCTTT,CSTYRANTEAFF
TRBV7-9,TRBD2,TRBJ2-1,-,TGTGCCAGCAGCCGCCCGGGACTAGCGGGAGGAGTGCAGTTCTTC,CASSRPGLAGGVQFF
TRBV2,TRBD1,TRBJ1-1,-,TGTGCCAGCAATATGGACAGGGATCACCCCTCCAACACTGAAGCTTTCTTT,CASNMDRDHPSNTEAFF
TRBV21-1,-,TRBJ2-3,-,TGTGCCAGCAGCAAGAGTGGACAGACCTATAGCACAGATACGCAGTATTTT,CASSKSGQTYSTDTQYF
TRBV5-4,TRBD2,TRBJ2-2,once,TGTGCCAGCAGCTTGGTAGGACTAGCGGCGAACACCGGGGAGCTGTTTTTT,CASSLVGLAANTGELFF
TRBV9,-,TRBJ2-3,-,TGTGCCAGCAGCGTAGGCTCCAGGGGTACCACAGATACGCAGTATTTT,CASSVGSRGTTDTQYF
TRBV2,-,TRBJ1-5,-,TGTGCCAGCAGTGAAGGGACACAACCCAATCAGCCCCAGCATTTT,CASSEGTQPNQPQHF
TRBV6-4,-,TRBJ2-1,-,TGTGCCAGCAGTGAACAGTCGGAATACAATGAGCAGTTCTTC,CASSEQSEYNEQFF
TRBV29-1,TRBD1,TRBJ2-7,-,TGCAGCGTTGCTCTAAACAGGGGCCACGAGCAGTACTTC,CSVALNRGHEQYF
TRBV2,-,TRBJ2-7,-,TGTGCCAGCAGGTACAGGGTAATCTTGCGGTCCTACGAGCAGTACTTC,CASRYRVILRSYEQYF
TRBV18,-,TRBJ1-1,-,TGTGCCAGCTCACCACCGTCCACATTGAACACTGAAGCTTTCTTT,CASSPPSTLNTEAFF
TRBV19,-,TRBJ2-7,medium-sized,TGTGCCAGTAGTTGGGGGGATCACCTCTACGAGCAGTACTTC,CASSWGDHLYEQYF
TRBV4-2,-,TRBJ2-3,-,TGTGCCAGCAGCCAAGGAGGACTCAGCACAGATACGCAGTATTTT,CASSQGGLSTDTQYF
TRBV6-1,TRBD1,TRBJ1-3,-,TGTGCCAGCAGTGAATCCAGGGGGCTTGGGAACACCATATATTTT,CASSESRGLGNTIYF
TRBV9,TRBD2,TRBJ2-1,-,TGTGCCAGCAGCCTAGGGGCTAGCGGGGAGTTCTACAATGAGCAGTTCTTC,CASSLGASGEFYNEQFF
TRBV15,-,TRBJ1-6,-,TGTGCCACCAGCAGAGGTACAGCTTATAATTCACCCCTCCACTTT,CATSRGTAYNSPLHF
TRBV19,TRBD1,TRBJ2-7,-,TGTGCCAGTAGCAAGGGGGCCGGGGTGTACGAGCAGTACTTC,CASSKGAGVYEQYF
TRBV9,-,TRBJ2-2,once,TGTGCCAGCAGCGTAAATAACGGGGAGCTGTTTTTT,CASSVNNGELFF
TRBV29-1,-,TRBJ2-1,-,TGCAGCGTTCCCCATACAGGCTTAGGGGAGCAGTTCTTC,CSVPHTGLGEQFF
TRBV6-1,TRBD2,TRBJ2-5,few,TGTGCCAGCAGTGAAATGGGGAGGGGTGCCCAAGAGACCCAGTACTTC,CASSEMGRGAQETQYF
TRBV30,-,TRBJ1-1,-,TGTGCCTGGAGGACAGGATACACTGAAGCTTTCTTT,CAWRTGYTEAFF
TRBV7-8,TRBD1,TRBJ1-2,-,TGTGCCAGCAGCTTAGGGGGACAGGGAGGCGGCTACACCTTC,CASSLGGQGGGYTF
TRBV18,TRBD2,TRBJ2-1,-,TGTGCCAGCTCGCTTAACGGGGGGGGCAATGAGCAGTTCTTC,CASSLNGGGNEQFF
TRBV19,-,TRBJ1-2,-,TGTGCCAGTAGTACGGCCCTAGCTCGAGGGAACTATGGCTACACCTTC,CASSTALARGNYGYTF